These 7 T cell receptor beta chains share one sample of origin, sequenced in a study of OX40 agonist ivuxolimab in advanced cancers. Clones were sequenced by immunoSEQ multiplex PCR, and TCRdb holds only the in-frame ones, with some missing. The sample records more than 55,000 clones, 85% to 90% being singletons. The specimen comprised CD4+ or CD8+ T cells sorted from blood, sampled in a trial of the OX40 agonist ivuxolimab. The receptors here all came from an adult with an advanced solid tumor such as melanoma, head and neck, liver or kidney cancer.

The chain uses TRBV19 and TRBJ1-6; TRBD1 aligns across 8 bases. The CDR3 covers 18 residues. The V and J ends lost 4 bases and 6 bases, in that order; junction bases with no gene match: 14. Germline V lookup: CDR1 LNHDA, CDR2 SQIVND (reference sequence). CDR3 residues: CASSTNLDRAFSNSPLHF. In nucleotides, the CDR3 is TGTGCCAGTAGTACGAATCTGGACAGGGCCTTTTCTAATTCACCCCTCCACTTT.

This sequence joins TRBV4-1 and TRBJ2-7; unclear D gene. Trimming cost V 4 bases and J 2 bases, with 9 bases left between them. Germline values: CDR1 MGHRA, CDR2 YSYEKL. The CDR3 is made up of 13 amino acids. The CDR3 coding sequence is TGCGCCAGCAGCCTAGGGTTGACCTACGAGCAGTACTTC. Residues: CASSLGLTYEQYF.

This sequence joins TRBV5-6 and TRBJ2-2; 7 bases line up with TRBD1. Losses at the gene ends were 0 bases for V and 0 bases for J; bases not matched to a gene: 2. Germline CDR1 reads SGHDT; CDR2 reads YYEEEE. The CDR3 runs to 16 residues. The CDR3 coding sequence is TGTGCCAGCAGCTTGGGGGGACAGCCGAACACCGGGGAGCTGTTTTTT. Translated: CASSLGGQPNTGELFF.

The rearrangement links TRBV11-3 to TRBJ2-5; D call uncertain. This CDR3 has 14 amino acids. Germline V lookup: CDR1 SGHNT, CDR2 YENEEA. The germline V and J ends were trimmed by 0 bases and 4 bases, with 9 bases remaining between them. The CDR3 reads CASSLDIEIETQYF. The CDR3 nucleotides are TGTGCCAGCAGCTTAGATATCGAGATAGAGACCCAGTACTTC.

This clone appeared once. The rearrangement joins TRBV2 to TRBJ2-3; TRBD2 aligns across 15 bases. The CDR3 extends over 16 amino acids. Germline V lookup: CDR1 SNHLY, CDR2 FYNNEI. The ends lost 2 bases at V and 9 bases at J; junction bases unmatched: 6. The chain's CDR3 is CASSEIRTSGGGTQYF. The CDR3 nucleotides are TGTGCCAGCAGTGAAATTAGGACTAGCGGGGGGGGCACGCAGTATTTT.

This clone was recorded once. J is TRBJ1-2 and V is TRBV19; D may be TRBD1 (6 bases). Germline CDR1 reads LNHDA; CDR2 reads SQIVND (reference sequence). The germline V and J ends were trimmed by 10 bases and 2 bases, with 14 bases remaining between them. This CDR3 has 13 amino acids. The CDR3 bases are TGTGCCACCAGGCGGCAGGGGAACTATGGCTACACCTTC. Its translation is CATRRQGNYGYTF.

This sequence joins TRBV14 and TRBJ2-6; D might be TRBD1 (5 bases). There are 16 residues in the CDR3. Trimming took off 0 bases at V and 3 bases at J, with 9 bases between the two ends. CDR1 and CDR2 from the germline V gene are SGHDN and FVKESK. CDR3 bases: TGTGCCAGCAGCCAAGACAGGGTCCTTGGGGCCAACGTCCTGACTTTC. Encoded protein: CASSQDRVLGANVLTF. The variable domain in full, with the rest retrieved from reference TRBV14 and TRBJ2-6, is EAGVTQFPSHSVIEKGQTVTLRCDPISGHDNLYWYRRVMGKEIKFLLHFVKESKQDESGMPNNRFLAERTGGTYSTLKVQPAELEDSGVYFCASSQDRVLGANVLTFGAGSRLTVL.